The clone carrying this T cell receptor beta chain turned up a few times. What it recognizes is unknown. A much bigger clone sits one base away, suggesting this may be a read error. The sample belongs to a study of breast tumors, draining lymph nodes, adjacent tissues. TCRdb reprocessed the multiplex PCR reads via MiXCR and lists one record per CDR3 protein. The sample lists 150,000 to 200,000 distinct CDR3 sequences; about 34% were seen once. The study, taken as a whole, reports: That most tumor T cells come from lymph nodes remained unproven. Tumor TCR diversity was below lymph nodes but above nontumor tissue. The data were judged consistent with most tumor T cells coming from lymph node and expanding in tumor. Luminal-like breast cancer showed significantly higher tumor–nontumor repertoire similarity than basal-like.

Axillary draining lymph nodes of breast cancer patients supplied the node samples. Specimen: axillary lymph node tissue. This receptor was taken from a female donor with breast cancer. Some clones in this sample may be carry-over from other donors' samples.

The CDR3 sequence: CSVEDSTGPKNFGANVLPF. Written as DNA, the CDR3 is TGCAGCGTTGAAGATTCGACAGGGCCTAAAAACTTTGGGGCCAACGTCCTGCCTTTC. The chain joins TRBV29-1 to TRBJ2-6, with 7 nucleotides matching TRBD1. Per germline, CDR1 SQVTM and CDR2 ANQGSEA. This CDR3 spans 19 amino acids.